Listed here are 6 T cell receptor beta chains from one sample, sequenced in a study of shared clonotypes between healthy human individuals. Profiling relied on immunoSEQ multiplex PCR, and the TCRdb table lists in-frame clones only, not all of them. The sample shows over 2 million clones, roughly 92% of them seen only once. The sample comprised naive CD4+ T cells from PBMCs. As to subset: CD45RA+ positively selected. The receptors derive from a man between 18 and 35 years old in good health. Some clones in this sample may be carry-over from other donors' samples.

The rearrangement joins TRBV27 to TRBJ2-3; 8 nucleotides align to TRBD2. This CDR3 has 17 amino acids. V lost 5 bases and J lost 4; bases outside the gene matches: 14. Germline values: CDR1 MNHEY, CDR2 SMNVEV (reference sequence). The CDR3 spells CASSPRTSLIYSDTQYF. The CDR3 DNA reads as TGTGCCAGCAGTCCCCGGACTAGCTTGATCTATTCAGATACGCAGTATTTT.

The genes are TRBV28 and TRBJ2-1; D remains unclear. Germline V CDR1 and CDR2: MDHEN, SYDVKM. Trimming shortened V by 9 bases and J by 2 bases, and 14 bases separated the two germline ends. The CDR3 has 14 amino acids. CDR3 residues: CASLRQDAYNEQFF. The CDR3 coding sequence is TGTGCCAGTCTACGGCAGGACGCCTACAATGAGCAGTTCTTC.

V is TRBV5-6 and J is TRBJ2-7; D is perhaps TRBD1 (6 bases). In germline, CDR1 is SGHDT, CDR2 YYEEEE. The CDR3 contains 14 residues. Between the trimmed V and J ends, which lost 4 bases and 7 bases, there was a span of 18 bases. The CDR3, as DNA: TGTGCCAGCAGCCCGACTACAGGGTTTGGGGAGCAGTACTTC. Translating gives CASSPTTGFGEQYF.

In DNA form, the CDR3 reads TGTGCCACCAAACTAGGGGCGAGTGAGGTCATTCAGTACTTC. This sequence encodes CATKLGASEVIQYF. J is TRBJ2-4 and V is TRBV19; D could derive from TRBD1 or TRBD2 (5 bases each). The CDR3 length is 14 residues. CDR1 LNHDA and CDR2 SQIVND come from the germline V gene (reference sequence). Deletions cut 10 bases from V and 9 bases from J, with 22 bases between.

The rearrangement uses TRBV18 and TRBJ2-1; tentatively, D is TRBD2 (6 bases). V dropped 2 bases and J dropped 2 bases, with 7 bases sitting between them. This CDR3 comprises 14 residues. The germline V gene encodes CDR1 KGHSH and CDR2 LQKENI. This CDR3 is CASSPGGAYNEQFF. Written as DNA, the CDR3 is TGTGCCAGCTCACCAGGAGGGGCCTACAATGAGCAGTTCTTC. The full variable domain, in which reference TRBV18 and TRBJ2-1 provide the parts outside the CDR3, is NAGVMQNPRHLVRRRGQEARLRCSPMKGHSHVYWYRQLPEEGLKFMVYLQKENIIDESGMPKERFSAEFPKEGPSILRIQQVVRGDSAAYFCASSPGGAYNEQFFGPGTRLTVL.

Concerning this clone itself: Distinct nucleotide sequences in the sample also encode this CDR3. The chain uses TRBV5-1 and TRBJ2-1, with TRBD2 as a possible D gene (5 bases). V was shortened by 1 base and J by 0 bases, with 8 bases between the two germline ends. CDR3 size: 15 residues. In germline, CDR1 is SGHRS, CDR2 YFSETQ. Here the CDR3 reads CASSLFGDSYNEQFF. The CDR3, as DNA: TGCGCCAGCAGCTTGTTCGGGGACTCCTACAATGAGCAGTTCTTC.